The 4 T cell receptor beta chains in this list originate from one sample, sequenced in a study of T cells after yellow fever vaccination. TCRdb reanalysed the 5' RACE reads using MiXCR and keeps one entry per CDR3 protein. The sample has some 670,000 distinct CDR3 sequences; roughly 12% are singletons. The sample consisted of PBMCs, taken on the day of the yellow fever booster vaccination. The source is a man aged 25-40 years who received the YFV17D yellow fever vaccine.

This clonotype was seen a handful of times. The rearrangement joins TRBV5-1 to TRBJ1-1, with D possibly matching TRBD1 (5 bases). V was cut by 5 bases and J by 4 bases, with 15 bases left in between. CDR3 length: 14 amino acids. The germline V gene encodes CDR1 SGHRS and CDR2 YFSETQ. The CDR3 reads CASSQQDSGTEAFF. The CDR3 nucleotides are TGCGCCAGCAGTCAACAGGATAGCGGCACTGAAGCTTTCTTT.

The table lists this clonotype with a few counts. Mismatch with germline at one junction end may stem from a read error. The V gene is TRBV5-1, the J gene TRBJ2-3; D is tentatively TRBD1 or TRBD2 (5 bases each). CDR1 is SGHRS, CDR2 YFSETQ, per germline. The CDR3 spans 15 residues. CDR3 protein: CASRLGEIATDTQYF. The CDR3 bases are TGCGCCAGCAGGTTGGGGGAGATTGCGACAGATACGCAGTATTTT.

This clonotype was counted only a few times. The genes are TRBV5-1 and TRBJ2-7, with a weak D call TRBD2 (6 bases). The V gene's germline CDR1 is SGHRS and CDR2 YFSETQ. V lost 4 bases and J 5 bases, leaving 13 bases between the germline ends. This CDR3 contains 13 residues. CDR3: CASSIQLAHEQYF. Written as DNA, the CDR3 is TGCGCCAGCAGCATACAACTAGCCCACGAGCAGTACTTC.

This clonotype was found a few times. This chain links TRBV10-3 with TRBJ1-4, with 7 bases identical to TRBD1. In germline, CDR1 is ENHRY, CDR2 SYGVKD. V lost 6 bases, J lost 3 bases, and 4 bases stayed unmatched. The CDR3 covers 14 residues. CDR3 in amino acids: CAISVGGSNEKLFF. The CDR3 nucleotides read TGTGCCATCAGCGTAGGGGGCTCTAATGAAAAACTGTTTTTT.